This is a list of T cell receptor beta chains from one sample in a study of T-cell memory formation after mild COVID-19. TCRdb re-called the 5' RACE reads through MiXCR, storing one row per CDR3 protein. Of about 440,000 distinct CDR3 sequences in the sample, 20% were seen once. Sequencing was done on a sample of PBMCs or a T cell subset sorted from them (not recorded which). The receptors here all came from an adult woman who had mild COVID-19 (a few samples of this study predate the infection). Cell type and time point are not known. Each CDR3 is given with its conserved first and last residue. Fields, in order: D gene, clone size, J gene, V gene, CDR3 protein, CDR3 DNA. A D gene is named only where the DNA matches it firmly. Part of the rows lack a size; the others show once, few, many or a class for expanded clones.

TRBD1,.,TRBJ1-6,TRBV30,CARTSGRGDSPLHF,TGTGCCCGAACCTCCGGCAGGGGGGATTCACCCCTCCACTTT
.,.,TRBJ2-7,TRBV7-6,CASSPLGLSYEQYF,TGTGCCAGCAGCCCTTTAGGTCTCTCCTACGAGCAGTACTTC
.,.,TRBJ1-1,TRBV29-1,CSVDGLNTEAFF,TGCAGCGTTGATGGGTTGAACACTGAAGCTTTCTTT
.,many,TRBJ2-1,TRBV29-1,CSVERLGKNNEQFF,TGCAGCGTTGAAAGGCTCGGGAAAAACAATGAGCAGTTCTTC
TRBD1,once,TRBJ2-3,TRBV7-2,CASSLVQGATDTQYF,TGTGCCAGCAGCCTCGTGCAGGGGGCCACAGATACGCAGTATTTT
TRBD2,few,TRBJ2-1,TRBV12-3/TRBV12-4,CASSLTSGEQFF,TGTGCCAGCAGCTTGACTAGCGGTGAGCAGTTCTTC
.,many,TRBJ2-7,TRBV5-1,CASSLGQGGTYEQYF,TGCGCCAGCAGCTTGGGGCAGGGAGGCACCTACGAGCAGTACTTC
.,.,TRBJ1-5,TRBV7-8,CASSIILGAQPQHF,TGTGCCAGCAGCATCATATTAGGCGCTCAGCCCCAGCATTTT
TRBD1,few,TRBJ1-1,TRBV4-1,CASSHETGIDTEAFF,TGCGCCAGCAGCCACGAGACAGGGATAGACACTGAAGCTTTCTTT
.,.,TRBJ2-5,TRBV6-6,CASSYGDWGTQYF,TGTGCCAGCAGTTACGGAGACTGGGGGACCCAGTACTTC
.,.,TRBJ2-7,TRBV20-1,CSARLVGAPYGEQYF,TGCAGTGCTAGATTAGTGGGGGCTCCCTATGGCGAGCAGTACTTC
.,few,TRBJ1-6,TRBV7-2,CASSLGQGRNSPLHF,TGTGCCAGCAGCTTAGGTCAGGGACGCAATTCACCCCTCCACTTT
.,.,TRBJ2-5,TRBV7-9,CASRPQERPRGTQYF,TGTGCCAGCAGACCCCAGGAGCGCCCACGGGGGACCCAGTACTTC
TRBD2,few,TRBJ2-3,TRBV7-9,CASSPSGQGDTQYF,TGTGCCAGCAGCCCTAGCGGGCAGGGCGATACGCAGTATTTT
.,few,TRBJ1-1,TRBV12-3/TRBV12-4,CASSLRGMSGQEAFF,TGTGCCAGCAGTTTACGGGGAATGTCGGGCCAGGAAGCTTTCTTT
.,.,TRBJ2-3,TRBV5-1,CASSFSLASQGTQYF,TGCGCCAGCAGCTTTAGCCTAGCGAGCCAAGGTACGCAGTATTTT
TRBD1,.,TRBJ1-1,TRBV7-3,CASSTGQGITEAFF,TGTGCCAGCAGCACGGGACAGGGGATAACTGAAGCTTTCTTT
.,.,TRBJ2-5,TRBV27,CASSLFQTAGISETQYF,TGTGCCAGCAGTTTATTCCAAACCGCCGGCATCAGCGAGACCCAGTACTTC
.,.,TRBJ1-1,TRBV5-1,CASSVAQGTEAFF,TGCGCCAGCAGCGTGGCCCAAGGCACTGAAGCTTTCTTT
TRBD1,few,TRBJ2-3,TRBV4-3,CASSRITGVAQYF,TGCGCCAGCAGTCGAATAACAGGGGTAGCGCAGTATTTT
TRBD2,.,TRBJ2-2,TRBV7-8,CASSLPGGGGTGELFF,TGTGCCAGCAGCTTACCTGGGGGGGGTGGCACCGGGGAGCTGTTTTTT
.,.,TRBJ2-7,TRBV9,CASSVELLSYEQYF,TGTGCCAGCAGCGTAGAACTACTCTCCTACGAGCAGTACTTC
.,once,TRBJ1-6,TRBV20-1,CSASMLWSPEEAGSYSPLHF,TGCAGTGCTAGTATGCTGTGGAGTCCGGAGGAAGCGGGGAGTTATTCACCCCTCCACTTT
.,many,TRBJ1-2,TRBV7-8,CASSLISRGSGDGYTF,TGTGCCAGCAGCTTAATATCTAGAGGGTCGGGTGATGGCTACACCTTC
TRBD1,few,TRBJ2-7,TRBV5-1,CASSWGGTGSNEQYF,TGCGCCAGCAGCTGGGGCGGGACAGGGTCCAACGAGCAGTACTTC
TRBD2,many,TRBJ2-1,TRBV29-1,CSGQGLAGPNEQFF,TGCAGCGGCCAGGGACTAGCGGGACCCAATGAGCAGTTCTTC
TRBD2,.,TRBJ2-7,TRBV20-1,CSARLAWSREQYF,TGCAGTGCAAGACTAGCGTGGTCGAGAGAGCAGTACTTC